A few counts support the clone carrying this TCR beta chain. As yet, its antigen is unknown. The sample belongs to a study of beta chain features in type 1 diabetes. Study-level results: Shorter templates might be favored by PCR, and equally so in patients and in controls.

Every donor provided one heparinised blood draw, which averaged about 110 mL. Reverse transcribing all isolated RNA meant expressed TCRB transcripts were sequenced. The repertoire was sequenced with immunoSEQ multiplex PCR; TCRdb's copy has only in-frame clones and lacks some. The sample includes some 150,000 clones, 11% seen only once; the top ten take roughly 2%. V was shortened by 0 bases and J by 0 bases, with 7 bases between the two germline ends. The length of the CDR3 is 15 residues. CDR1 SGDLS and CDR2 YYNGEE come from the germline V gene. Source material: central memory CD4+ T cells from blood. The clonotype comes from a man aged 18 to 30 in good health. The rearrangement joins TRBV9 to TRBJ1-5; D is unclear. The CDR3 DNA follows: TGTGCCAGCAGCGTAGGCGGATATAGCAATCAGCCCCAGCATTTT. This sequence encodes CASSVGGYSNQPQHF.